These 23 T cell receptor beta chains were all obtained from the same sample, sequenced in a study of cytomegalovirus exposure and HLA in healthy donors. The PCR contained 60 Vbeta and 13 Jbeta primers. The protocol was immunoSEQ multiplex PCR, while the TCRdb copy is restricted to in-frame clones and leaves out a portion. This sample has 99,000 or so clones, with 70% to 80% found just once. The sequencing sample was made of PBMCs. These TCRs come from a man under 40 in good health and CMV-seronegative.

The chain links TRBV6-5 to TRBJ1-2; the match to TRBD1 covers 8 bases. CDR1 MNHEY and CDR2 SVGAGI come from the germline V gene. This CDR3 has 15 amino acids. The V segment lost 2 bases and the J segment 9 bases; nucleotides outside the gene matches: 11. Here the CDR3 DNA reads TGTGCCAGCAGTTACCTACCCCCAGGGGGCGCGAGCTACACCTTC. Protein product: CASSYLPPGGASYTF.

This sequence joins TRBV6-5 and TRBJ1-1; 8 bases line up with TRBD1. V dropped 6 bases and J dropped 1; count of bases not matched to a gene: 4. Germline V CDR1 and CDR2: MNHEY, SVGAGI. CDR3 length equals 14 residues. CDR3 residues: CASSPGGRNTEAFF. The CDR3 bases are TGTGCCAGCAGCCCAGGGGGCAGGAACACTGAAGCTTTCTTT.

The rearrangement links TRBV6-5 to TRBJ2-3, with 10 bases fitting TRBD2. Germline lookup yields CDR1 MNHEY and CDR2 SVGAGI. CDR3 length: 16 residues. The junction had 8 bases not matched to a gene; V was cut back by 2 bases and J by 6 bases. The CDR3 loop reads CASSYQASGSWDTQYF. The CDR3 DNA is TGTGCCAGCAGTTACCAAGCTAGCGGGAGCTGGGATACGCAGTATTTT.

The chain employs TRBV7-2 and TRBJ2-7; 9 positions agree with TRBD1. The germline V gene encodes CDR1 SGHTA and CDR2 FQGNSA. CDR3 length: 13 residues. The V gene end was trimmed by 4 bases and the J gene end by 7 bases; junction bases not matched to a gene: 5. The CDR3 coding sequence is TGTGCCAGCAGCTCACAGGGGGCGCGGGAGCAGTACTTC. Amino acid sequence: CASSSQGAREQYF.

This rearrangement joins TRBV5-1 to TRBJ2-3, with a tentative D call TRBD1 (6 bases). The CDR3 is made up of 15 amino acids. Germline CDR1 SGHRS, CDR2 YFSETQ. Trimming removed 1 base at V and 3 bases at J, with 12 bases between. CDR3 loop: CASSLTGTETDTQYF. The CDR3, as DNA: TGCGCCAGCAGCTTGACAGGGACGGAGACAGATACGCAGTATTTT.

The chain combines TRBV27 with TRBJ1-1, with D uncertain. The CDR3 contains 13 residues. The V gene's germline CDR1 is MNHEY and CDR2 SMNVEV (reference sequence). V was cut by 3 bases and J by 1 base, with 6 bases left in between. CDR3 in DNA: TGTGCCAGCAGTTTCGGTCCGAACACTGAAGCTTTCTTT. It specifies CASSFGPNTEAFF.

CDR3 loop: CASSRGFGNQPQHF. CDR3 DNA: TGTGCCAGCAGCAGGGGGTTTGGCAATCAGCCCCAGCATTTT. The chain recombines TRBV11-2 with TRBJ1-5; TRBD1 might be the D (6 bases). The CDR3 spans 14 residues. V lost 5 bases and J lost 2, with 10 bases in between. The germline CDR1 and CDR2 sequences are SGHAT and FQNNGV.

This clone has only a few counts. The V and J genes are TRBV6-5 and TRBJ2-3, with a possible D match to TRBD1 (5 bases). The V end lost 0 bases, the J end lost 1 base, and 8 bases lay between the germline ends. The CDR3 extends over 15 amino acids. In germline, CDR1 is MNHEY, CDR2 SVGAGI. The CDR3 DNA reads TGTGCCAGCAGTTACTCCGGCAGGGGCACAGATACGCAGTATTTT. Protein product: CASSYSGRGTDTQYF.

The CDR3 sequence is CASSYQTGGELSEQYF. CDR3 bases: TGCGCCAGCAGCTATCAGACAGGGGGCGAATTAAGCGAGCAGTACTTC. The gene calls are TRBV5-1 and TRBJ2-7; 10 positions agree with TRBD1. CDR3 length equals 16 residues. The germline V gene encodes CDR1 SGHRS and CDR2 YFSETQ. The V gene end was trimmed by 3 bases and the J gene end by 6 bases; junction bases not matched to a gene: 12.

This clone appeared a single time. V is TRBV5-6 and J is TRBJ2-2; the D gene is possibly TRBD1 (5 bases). The CDR3 is made up of 13 amino acids. Trimming left V 2 bases short and J 7 bases short, with 9 bases between. Germline lookup yields CDR1 SGHDT and CDR2 YYEEEE. The CDR3 is CASSFPGHGELFF. CDR3 nucleotides: TGTGCCAGCAGCTTTCCAGGGCACGGGGAGCTGTTTTTT.

This clone showed up just a few times. The same CDR3 arises from other DNA sequences in this sample as well. The chain links TRBV18 to TRBJ2-7, with a tentative D call TRBD1 (5 bases). CDR3 length: 12 residues. V was trimmed by 6 bases and J by 1 base, leaving 7 bases between them. The germline gives CDR1 KGHSH, CDR2 LQKENI. The CDR3 bases are TGTGCCAGCTCCGACAGTTCCTACGAGCAGTACTTC. As protein: CASSDSSYEQYF.

This chain joins TRBV5-1 and TRBJ1-1; D might be TRBD1 (6 bases). The CDR3 consists of 14 residues. V lost 2 bases and J lost 0, with 8 bases in between. Germline CDR1 reads SGHRS; CDR2 reads YFSETQ. CDR3 nucleotides: TGCGCCAGCAGCTTAGGGGGTCTGAACACTGAAGCTTTCTTT. It is translated as CASSLGGLNTEAFF.

The chain has TRBV7-8 and TRBJ2-2, with 9 bases lining up with TRBD2. Germline-derived CDR1 and CDR2 are SGHVS and FQNEAQ. Losses at the gene ends were 5 bases for V and 7 bases for J; bases not matched to a gene: 8. The length of the CDR3 is 15 residues. CDR3 amino acids: CASSENSGGYGELFF. Here the CDR3 DNA reads TGTGCCAGCAGCGAAAATAGCGGGGGTTACGGGGAGCTGTTTTTT.

The chain is built from TRBV29-1 and TRBJ2-1; D not resolved. Looked up from germline, CDR1 is SQVTM and CDR2 is ANQGSEA. The CDR3 runs to 10 residues. Trimming took off 4 bases at V and 6 bases at J, with 4 bases between the two ends. In nucleotides, the CDR3 is TGCAGCGTTGTCTCCAATGAGCAGTTCTTC. Encoded protein: CSVVSNEQFF.

This clone was observed a single time. V is TRBV6-4 and J is TRBJ2-4; D is perhaps TRBD1 (6 bases). Per the germline V gene, CDR1 is MRHNA and CDR2 is SNTAGT. This CDR3 is built from 16 residues. The ends were cut back, 3 bases at V and 0 bases at J, with 12 bases in the middle. The CDR3 coding sequence is TGTGCCAGCAGTGAAGTGGACAGCCTAGCCAAAAACATTCAGTACTTC. Its protein is CASSEVDSLAKNIQYF.

This clone came up once. The chain has TRBV5-1 and TRBJ2-3; 8 positions match TRBD2. The CDR3 runs to 14 residues. The germline gives CDR1 SGHRS, CDR2 YFSETQ. The V segment lost 2 bases and the J segment 5 bases; nucleotides outside the gene matches: 4. The CDR3 DNA reads TGCGCCAGCAGCTTTCAAGCGGGGGTAGATACGCAGTATTTT. Protein sequence: CASSFQAGVDTQYF.

The J gene is TRBJ1-5, the V gene TRBV10-2; no firm D call. CDR1 is WSHSY, CDR2 SAAADI, per germline. V lost 8 bases and J lost 6, with 14 bases in between. This CDR3 has 13 residues. In nucleotides, the CDR3 is TGCGCCAGCGGGAGTGAGGTTGCTCAGCCCCAGCATTTT. Translated: CASGSEVAQPQHF.

This chain links TRBV30 with TRBJ1-6, with TRBD1 matching over 12 bases. The ends lost 7 bases at V and 8 bases at J; junction bases unmatched: 12. This CDR3 region has 16 residues. Germline V gives CDR1 GTSNPN, CDR2 SVGIG (reference sequence). This chain's CDR3 is CASPGQGAGLYSPLHF. The CDR3 nucleotides read TGTGCCTCCCCGGGACAGGGGGCTGGTCTCTATTCACCCCTCCACTTT.

V usage is TRBV19 and J usage is TRBJ2-7, with D maybe TRBD2 (5 bases). CDR1 LNHDA and CDR2 SQIVND come from the germline V gene (reference sequence). The CDR3 sequence is 14 residues long. Trimming took 6 bases from V and 6 from J, leaving 18 bases between them. CDR3 DNA: TGTGCCAGTAGCTCCGGGATCGAAACTACCGAGCAGTACTTC. It encodes CASSSGIETTEQYF.

This clone was seen once. The genes are TRBV14 and TRBJ1-1, with D perhaps TRBD1 (6 bases). The CDR3 consists of 14 residues. Trimming took off 1 base at V and 3 bases at J, with 9 bases between the two ends. The germline V gene encodes CDR1 SGHDN and CDR2 FVKESK. CDR3 residues: CASSQVHRDTEAFF. CDR3 coding DNA: TGTGCCAGCAGCCAAGTCCACAGGGACACTGAAGCTTTCTTT.

The chain has TRBV4-2 and TRBJ2-7, with 10 bases matching TRBD2. V lost 0 bases and J lost 2; bases outside the gene matches: 1. Germline CDR1 is LGHNA and CDR2 is YNFKEQ. The CDR3 contains 15 residues. Written as DNA, the CDR3 is TGTGCCAGCAGCCAAGAGCTAGCGGGGGCCTACGAGCAGTACTTC. Residues: CASSQELAGAYEQYF.

Comments on this clone: A read error may account for a junction end that differs from germline. The rearrangement joins TRBV19 to TRBJ1-2; possible D gene TRBD1, 5 bases. This CDR3 contains 15 residues. Germline values: CDR1 LNHDA, CDR2 SQIVND (reference sequence). The CDR3 is CASSTDSGYGYDYTF. DNA of the CDR3: TGTGCCAGTAGTACAGACAGTGGATACGGGTATGACTACACCTTC. Drawing the rest from reference TRBV19 and TRBJ1-2, the complete variable domain is DGGITQSPKYLFRKEGQNVTLSCEQNLNHDAMYWYRQDPGQGLRLIYYSQIVNDFQKGDIAEGYSVSREKKESFPLTVTSAQKNPTAFYLCASSTDSGYGYDYTFGSGTRLTVV.

This clone was recorded a few times. This chain joins TRBV5-1 and TRBJ2-7, with 9 bases fitting TRBD2. This CDR3 has 17 residues. Germline CDR1 reads SGHRS; CDR2 reads YFSETQ. V dropped 3 bases and J dropped 2; count of bases not matched to a gene: 12. In DNA form, the CDR3 reads TGCGCCAGCAGCTCGTCTGGACGGCGGGAGGGGGCCTACGAGCAGTACTTC. Amino acids: CASSSSGRREGAYEQYF.